The entry that follows covers one T cell receptor (beta chain) sequence. Its antigen is unknown. The sample originates from a study of vaccination effects on CD4 cells after COVID-19. Measured with immunoSEQ multiplex PCR; TCRdb has only the in-frame clones, and not every one. This sample has 24,000 or so clones, with about 76% found just once. Expansion of antigen-specific CD4+ T cells with viral peptide pools was carried out by the ViraFEST assay before sequencing. The culture ran for under eleven days, and then CD4+ T cells were isolated. This person caught SARS-CoV-2 sometime from March to December 2020, and PCR testing confirmed the infection. The CDR3 consists of 13 residues. With V trimmed by 0 bases and J by 13 bases, 3 bases remained unmatched. CDR1 is SGHNT, CDR2 YYREEE, per germline (reference sequence).

The material was CD4+ T cells from PBMCs cultured with HCoV-NL63 spike peptides, obtained before COVID-19 vaccination. J is TRBJ2-1 and V is TRBV5-4; 11 bases align to TRBD2. The receptor's source is a human donor who had a prior SARS-CoV-2 infection. CDR3 residues: CASSLDSGGGQFF. In nucleotides, the CDR3 is TGTGCCAGCAGCTTGGATAGCGGGGGGGGACAGTTCTTC.